A selection of T cell receptor beta chains follows, all from one sample in a study of cytomegalovirus exposure and HLA in healthy donors. Produced via immunoSEQ multiplex PCR; TCRdb's table is partial and in-frame only. The table shows 200,000 to 250,000 clones, with 82% occurring only once. Sample: PBMCs. These receptors came from a woman aged 40 to 50 in good health and CMV-seronegative. CDR3s include the opening cysteine and the closing phenylalanine or tryptophan. The D gene is left open where the match is weak. Clone size is stated in some rows and not others, as once, few, many or a class when expanded.

.	.	TRBJ2-7	TRBV10-1	TGCGCCAGCAGTGAGTCCGTGGGGCTCTCCTACGAGCAGTACTTC	CASSESVGLSYEQYF
.	once	TRBJ2-7	TRBV29-1	TGCAGCGTTGAAGATGTCCGATCCGGCGAGCAGTACTTC	CSVEDVRSGEQYF
.	.	TRBJ2-3	TRBV7-6	TGTGCCAGCAGCTTGACTGTTACCACAGATACGCAGTATTTT	CASSLTVTTDTQYF
TRBD1	.	TRBJ1-6	TRBV30	TGTGCCTGGAGTGATATCGGGTCGGCAGGGGGGTTCAATTCACCCCTCCACTTT	CAWSDIGSAGGFNSPLHF
TRBD2	once	TRBJ2-7	TRBV25-1	TGTGCCAATTTGGCCCCTGGACTAGCGGGAGGGTCGTACTTC	CANLAPGLAGGSYF
TRBD2	.	TRBJ2-7	TRBV5-4	TGTGCCAGCAGCTCCGAATTACTAGCGGGAGTACACGAGCAGTACTTC	CASSSELLAGVHEQYF
.	.	TRBJ2-6	TRBV5-4	TGTGCCAGCAGCTACAGGATTTCTGGGGCCAACGTCCTGACTTTC	CASSYRISGANVLTF
.	.	TRBJ1-1	TRBV7-8	TGTGCCAGCACCCTAGGCAGGGCCTTCATCACTGAAGCTTTCTTT	CASTLGRAFITEAFF
.	.	TRBJ1-3	TRBV2	TGTGCCAGCAGCGCAAGGCGGGGAAACACCATATATTTT	CASSARRGNTIYF
.	.	TRBJ1-1	TRBV5-6	TGTGCCAGCAGCTTGAACTTACCGGGTCCTCGTGAAGCTTTCTTT	CASSLNLPGPREAFF
TRBD2	once	TRBJ2-5	TRBV10-3	TGTGCCATCAGTGTTGAGACTAGCGGGACTTGGGGTCCACAAGAGACCCAGTACTTC	CAISVETSGTWGPQETQYF
TRBD2	.	TRBJ2-3	TRBV9	TGTGCCAGCAGCGTAGCGCTAGCGGGAGGGCCTGGGGATACGCAGTATTTT	CASSVALAGGPGDTQYF
TRBD1	.	TRBJ1-2	TRBV5-1	TGCGCCAGCAGCGACCCAGGGGGTGACTATGGCTACACCTTC	CASSDPGGDYGYTF
.	.	TRBJ1-3	TRBV5-1	TGCGCCAGCGGCAATTCAAACACCATATATTTT	CASGNSNTIYF
TRBD1	few	TRBJ2-7	TRBV6-6	TGTGCCAGCAGAGACACAGGGGGCAGGGAGTACGAGCAGTACTTC	CASRDTGGREYEQYF
TRBD2	.	TRBJ2-5	TRBV5-1	TGCGCCAGCGGGCCCGCAGCGGGGATAAGAGACCAGTACTTC	CASGPAAGIRDQYF
.	.	TRBJ1-1	TRBV6-6	TGTGCCAGCAGTCTGACCGGAGGAGCAGTCTACGCTGAAGCTTTCTTT	CASSLTGGAVYAEAFF
TRBD2	.	TRBJ2-3	TRBV5-4	TGTGCCAGCAGCTTGTTGCAACTAGCGGGATTCACAGATACGCAGTATTTT	CASSLLQLAGFTDTQYF